This T cell receptor beta chain was captured in a study of T cell repertoires in cytomegalovirus infection. Study as a whole: Both CMV infection and a matching HLA type were indicated by public TCR beta signatures. Study-level findings and limits: Ex vivo, HLA-C-restricted CMV-specific TCR beta clonotypes prevailed over the rest of the response. Individuals carrying CMV plus the relevant HLA were identified by cumulative frequency of public TCR beta families.

The germline gives CDR1 MNHNY, CDR2 SVGAGI (reference sequence). The ends lost 5 bases at V and 5 bases at J; junction bases unmatched: 3. This CDR3 spans 14 amino acids. This clonotype was seen many times. Antigen specificity is unknown. Via MiXCR, TCRdb re-called the reads, giving one row per CDR3 protein. The sample lists around 100,000 distinct CDR3 sequences, about 9.4% occurring once. The source of this sequence is a human donor in good health (CMV status not recorded). Some clones in this sample may be carry-over from other donors' samples. The material sequenced was PBMCs, sequenced either directly or after in vitro stimulation (not recorded which). V gene TRBV6-6 combines with J gene TRBJ2-1, with TRBD2 identical over 10 bases. CDR3 nucleotide sequence: TGTGCCAGCAGTCTAGCGGGAGTAAACAATGAGCAGTTCTTC. The encoded protein is CASSLAGVNNEQFF.